This TCR beta chain was captured in a study of shared clonotypes between healthy human individuals (dated by TCRdb to about 2020). Study-level background: The cohort included a few men and a couple of women between 18 and 49 years of age. Leukapheresis yielded between about 0.94 and 8.9 billion PBMCs per donor. For each donor, CD4 naive and CD4 memory were each run on three plates, CD8 naive on two plates, and CD8 memory on one plate. Blood TCR repertoires of several healthy adults were deeply sequenced to estimate repertoire size and the extent of clonotype sharing between individuals. Libraries were prepared and TCR repertoires were sequenced by different laboratories using diverse techniques, in order to increase sequencing depth and limit assay-specific biases. On the study overall, not on this receptor specifically: Estimated clonotype richness was generally larger for naive than for memory subsets. Rarefaction of sorted-subset datasets indicated incomplete sequencing despite the large sequencing depth. Sampling was restricted to blood, and TCR repertoires in tissues likely differ from the TCR repertoires found in blood. About 4.5% of naive CD4, more than 3% of naive CD8, approximately 2% of memory CD4, and 0.4% of memory CD8 clonotypes were shared across a few donors. Based on pairwise subsampling, the degree of clonotype sharing among donors was expected to be affected by sequencing depth. Clonotypes shared by all four sorted-subset donors showed higher generation probabilities than non-shared clonotypes. The small number of donors limited the genetic and exposure-history diversity represented.

CDR1 and CDR2 were assigned from the germline V gene (reference sequence) as WNHNN and SYGVQD. V lost 3 bases and J lost 4 bases; the stretch between them is 16 bases long. The CDR3 contains 16 residues, cysteine and phenylalanine counted. The entry retains the CDR3 DNA only, 48 bases that are in frame from base 1. Donors were healthy HIV-negative adults with no recently reported acute infections or vaccinations. Only Caucasian adults living in Nashville, Tennessee, USA were represented among the donors. Magnetic negative selection was used to enrich CD4+ T cells, after which naive cells were positively selected on CD45RA and the negative fraction became the memory subset. After blood collection by leukapheresis, PBMCs were isolated using Ficoll-Histopaque density gradient centrifugation and then cryopreserved in the vapor phase of liquid nitrogen. Analytical flow cytometry was used to check the purity and quantity of each magnetically sorted T cell population. Each sorted fraction had its genomic DNA isolated and then quantified by UV absorbance on a Nanodrop 2000c.

Points on this clone: This clone's antigen is unknown. Qualities for individual bases were not recorded, and no much larger clone is one base off.

Using the deep immunoSEQ assay, TCR CDR3 regions were amplified from genomic DNA by multiplex PCR. Genomic DNA extracted from each cell subset was distributed evenly over all wells of several immunoSEQ 96-well plates, and each plate served as one replicate. Each replicate PCR for sorted subsets received about 200 ng genomic DNA, equal to about 30,000 T cell genomes. The purified libraries were quantified using a Qubit 3.0 fluorometer, sized with a Bioanalyzer 2100, and then quantified again using the KAPA Library Quantification kit. Every immunoSEQ 96-well plate was sequenced on a separate single-read 150-cycle Illumina NextSeq 550 flow cell. In the authors' own workflow: The immunoSEQ output contained only junctional sequences without quality scores, so filtering could not match that applied to full-length reads. Sequences were annotated with PyIR, a Python wrapper for IgBLAST v1.9, using IMGT germline references to assign V/J genes and CDR3. Reads were removed for weak V/J assignments (E-value above 1e-6), missing CDR3, stop codons, out-of-frame junctions, or ambiguous translated residues. A V3J clonotype was defined by an identical inferred V gene, J gene, and CDR3 amino acid sequence. Percentage overlap between repertoires was calculated by dividing the number of shared unique clonotypes by the size of the smaller repertoire. Three approaches were used to assess repertoire richness: RTK rarefaction, the Chao1 estimator, and Recon v2.1 estimates of unobserved clonotypes. Generation probabilities for all TCRbeta clonotypes obtained by the gDNA method from a handful of donors were computed using OLGA. TCRdb carries this immuneACCESS record with in-frame sequences only. Its versions omit some clonotypes, under half of them owing to an unresolved V gene in the studies checked, with the rest unexplained. From that table come the V and J calls and clone size; the DNA was used to work out D and trimming. The sample table lists some 2.3 million clones, approximately 95% of them with a count of one. The top ten constitute 0.3% to 0.4% of the sample.

The specimen was naive CD4+ T cells from PBMCs. The label giving this sample's cell subset or site can be read as: CD45RA+ positively selected. The chain is assembled from TRBV10-1 and TRBJ2-1, with a tentative D gene TRBD2 over 5 matching bases. The clonotype was recovered from a man between 18 and 29 years old in good health. Some clones in this sample may be carry-over from other donors' samples. This receptor has the CDR3 CASSDLSGKRYNEQFF. The DNA is TGCGCCAGCAGTGACCTTTCCGGGAAAAGATACAATGAGCAGTTCTTC.